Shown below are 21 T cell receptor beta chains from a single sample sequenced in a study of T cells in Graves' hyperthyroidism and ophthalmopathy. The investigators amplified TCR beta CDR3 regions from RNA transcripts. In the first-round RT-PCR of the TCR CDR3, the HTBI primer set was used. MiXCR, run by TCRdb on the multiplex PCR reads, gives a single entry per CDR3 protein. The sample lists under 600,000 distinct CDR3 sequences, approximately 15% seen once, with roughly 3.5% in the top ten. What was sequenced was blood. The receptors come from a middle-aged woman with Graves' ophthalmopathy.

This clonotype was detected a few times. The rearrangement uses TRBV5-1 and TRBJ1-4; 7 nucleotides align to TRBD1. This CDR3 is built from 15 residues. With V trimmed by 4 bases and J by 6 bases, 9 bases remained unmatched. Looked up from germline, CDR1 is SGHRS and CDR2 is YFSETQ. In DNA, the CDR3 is TGCGCCAGCAGCGTCGACAGGGCGGGCCATGAAAAACTGTTTTTT. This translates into CASSVDRAGHEKLFF.

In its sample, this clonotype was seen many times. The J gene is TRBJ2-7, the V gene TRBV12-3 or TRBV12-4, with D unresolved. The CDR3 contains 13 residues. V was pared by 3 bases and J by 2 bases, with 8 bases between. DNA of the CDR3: TGTGCCAGCAGTTTTGGCAGGCCCTACGAGCAGTACTTC. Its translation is CASSFGRPYEQYF.

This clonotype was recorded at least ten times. CDR3 region: CAWSLTYEQYF. CDR3 DNA: TGTGCCTGGAGCCTTACCTACGAGCAGTACTTC. The chain carries TRBV30 and TRBJ2-7; D unclear. This CDR3 comprises 11 residues. V lost 3 bases to trimming and J lost 2 bases, with 5 bases between them. CDR1 is GTSNPN, CDR2 SVGIG, per germline (reference sequence).

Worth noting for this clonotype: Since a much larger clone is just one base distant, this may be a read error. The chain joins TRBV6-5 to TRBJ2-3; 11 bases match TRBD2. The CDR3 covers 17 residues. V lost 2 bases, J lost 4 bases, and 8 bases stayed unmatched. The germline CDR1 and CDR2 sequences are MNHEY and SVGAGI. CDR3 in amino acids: CASSYTGTSGYADTQYF. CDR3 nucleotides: TGTGCCAGCAGTTACACCGGGACTAGCGGCTACGCAGATACGCAGTATTTT.

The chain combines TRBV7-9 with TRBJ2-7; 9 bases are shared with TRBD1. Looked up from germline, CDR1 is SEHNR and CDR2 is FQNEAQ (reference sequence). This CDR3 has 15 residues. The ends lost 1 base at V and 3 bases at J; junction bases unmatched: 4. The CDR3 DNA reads TGTGCCAGCAGCTTAGGGGACAGGGAGGTCTACGAGCAGTACTTC. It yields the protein CASSLGDREVYEQYF.

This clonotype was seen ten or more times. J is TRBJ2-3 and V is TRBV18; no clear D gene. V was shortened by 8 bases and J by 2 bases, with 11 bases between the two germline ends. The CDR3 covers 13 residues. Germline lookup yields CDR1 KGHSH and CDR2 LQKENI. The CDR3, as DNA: TGTGCCAGCCGATCGGGCTTCACAGATACGCAGTATTTT. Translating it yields CASRSGFTDTQYF.

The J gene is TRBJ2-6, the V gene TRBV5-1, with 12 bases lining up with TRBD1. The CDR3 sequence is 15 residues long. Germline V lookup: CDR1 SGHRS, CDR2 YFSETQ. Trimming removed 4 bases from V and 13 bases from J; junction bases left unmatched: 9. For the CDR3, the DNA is TGCGCCAGCAGCCCTACCGGGACAGGGGGCACGGTCCTGACTTTC. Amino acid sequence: CASSPTGTGGTVLTF.

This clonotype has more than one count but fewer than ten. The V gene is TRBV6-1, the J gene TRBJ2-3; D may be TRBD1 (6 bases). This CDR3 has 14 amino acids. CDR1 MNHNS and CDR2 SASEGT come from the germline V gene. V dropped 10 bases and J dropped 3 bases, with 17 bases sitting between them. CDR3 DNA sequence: TGTGCCACCCAACCCGGGACACAAACAGATACGCAGTATTTT. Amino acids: CATQPGTQTDTQYF.

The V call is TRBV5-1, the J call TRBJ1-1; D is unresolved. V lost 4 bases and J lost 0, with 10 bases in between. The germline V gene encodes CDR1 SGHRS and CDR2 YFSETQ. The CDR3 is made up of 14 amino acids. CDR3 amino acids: CASSGGGMNTEAFF. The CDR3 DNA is TGCGCCAGCAGCGGAGGAGGGATGAACACTGAAGCTTTCTTT.

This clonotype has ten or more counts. The CDR3: CASSLGAGDPYEQYF. CDR3 DNA sequence: TGTGCCAGCAGCTTAGGGGCGGGAGACCCCTACGAGCAGTACTTC. The rearrangement links TRBV7-3 to TRBJ2-7, with TRBD2 matching over 7 bases. Germline assignment: CDR1 SGHTA and CDR2 FQGTGA. Trimming cost V 2 bases and J 2 bases; bases outside gene matches: 6. This CDR3 spans 15 amino acids.

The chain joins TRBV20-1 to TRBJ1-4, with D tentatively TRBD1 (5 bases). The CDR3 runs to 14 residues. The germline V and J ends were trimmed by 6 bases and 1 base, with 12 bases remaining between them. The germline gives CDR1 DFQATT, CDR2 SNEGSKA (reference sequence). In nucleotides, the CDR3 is TGCAGTGCCCAAGACAGTGGAACTAATGAAAAACTGTTTTTT. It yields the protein CSAQDSGTNEKLFF.

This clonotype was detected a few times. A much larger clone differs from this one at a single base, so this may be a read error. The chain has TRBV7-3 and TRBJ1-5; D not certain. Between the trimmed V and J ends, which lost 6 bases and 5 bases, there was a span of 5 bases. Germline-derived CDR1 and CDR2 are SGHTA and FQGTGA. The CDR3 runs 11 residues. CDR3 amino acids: CASSLYQPQHF. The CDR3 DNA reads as TGTGCCAGCAGTTTATATCAGCCCCAGCATTTT.

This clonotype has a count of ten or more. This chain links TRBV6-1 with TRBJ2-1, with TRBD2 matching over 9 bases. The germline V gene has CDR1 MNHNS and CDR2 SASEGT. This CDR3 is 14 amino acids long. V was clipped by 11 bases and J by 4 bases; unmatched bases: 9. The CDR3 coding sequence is TGTGCCTCCGCGGTGACTAGCGGATACAATGAGCAGTTCTTC. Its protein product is CASAVTSGYNEQFF.

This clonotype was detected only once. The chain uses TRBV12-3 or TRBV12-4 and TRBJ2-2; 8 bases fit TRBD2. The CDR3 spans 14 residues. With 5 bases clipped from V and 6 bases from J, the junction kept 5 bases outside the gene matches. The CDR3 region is CASSAISGAGELFF. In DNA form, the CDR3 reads TGTGCCAGCAGTGCTATTAGCGGGGCCGGGGAGCTGTTTTTT.

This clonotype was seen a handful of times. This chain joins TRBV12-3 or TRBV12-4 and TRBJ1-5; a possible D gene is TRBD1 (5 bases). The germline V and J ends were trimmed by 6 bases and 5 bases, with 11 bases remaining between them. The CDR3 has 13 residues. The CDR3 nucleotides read TGTGCCAGCAGCCCGAGGGGAGATCAGCCCCAGCATTTT. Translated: CASSPRGDQPQHF.

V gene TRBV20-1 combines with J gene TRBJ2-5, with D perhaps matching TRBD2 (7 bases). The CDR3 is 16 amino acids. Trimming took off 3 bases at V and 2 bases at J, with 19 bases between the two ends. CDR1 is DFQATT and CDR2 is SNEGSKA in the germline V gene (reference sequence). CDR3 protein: CSARGTGGLPQETQYF. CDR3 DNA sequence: TGCAGTGCTAGGGGAACGGGGGGCCTCCCTCAAGAGACCCAGTACTTC.

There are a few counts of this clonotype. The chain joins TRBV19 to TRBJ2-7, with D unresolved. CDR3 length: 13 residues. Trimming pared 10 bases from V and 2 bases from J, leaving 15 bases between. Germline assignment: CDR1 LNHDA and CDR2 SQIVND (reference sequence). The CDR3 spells CATSLAAAYEQYF. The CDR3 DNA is TGTGCCACCTCCTTGGCCGCCGCCTACGAGCAGTACTTC.

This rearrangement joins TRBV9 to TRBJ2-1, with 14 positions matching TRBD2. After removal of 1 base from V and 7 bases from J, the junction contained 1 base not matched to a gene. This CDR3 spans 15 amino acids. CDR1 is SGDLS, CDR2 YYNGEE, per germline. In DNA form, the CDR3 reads TGTGCCAGCAGCGTACGGACTAGCGGGGGGAATGAGCAGTTCTTC. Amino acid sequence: CASSVRTSGGNEQFF.

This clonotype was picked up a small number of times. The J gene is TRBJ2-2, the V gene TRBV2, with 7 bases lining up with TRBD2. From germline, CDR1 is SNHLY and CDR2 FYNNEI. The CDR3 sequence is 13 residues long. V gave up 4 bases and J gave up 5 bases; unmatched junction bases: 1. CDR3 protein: CASSVRGTGELFF. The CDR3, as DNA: TGTGCCAGCAGTGTGCGGGGGACCGGGGAGCTGTTTTTT.

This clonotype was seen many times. CDR3 nucleotides: TGTGCCAGCAGCCGCGCCAAGCGGGAGGGAAAACCTATCTACAATGAGCAGTTCTTC. As protein: CASSRAKREGKPIYNEQFF. The chain employs TRBV7-9 and TRBJ2-1; TRBD2 aligns across 10 bases. With 5 bases clipped from V and 3 bases from J, the junction kept 16 bases outside the gene matches. This CDR3 has 19 residues. CDR1 SEHNR and CDR2 FQNEAQ come from the germline V gene (reference sequence).

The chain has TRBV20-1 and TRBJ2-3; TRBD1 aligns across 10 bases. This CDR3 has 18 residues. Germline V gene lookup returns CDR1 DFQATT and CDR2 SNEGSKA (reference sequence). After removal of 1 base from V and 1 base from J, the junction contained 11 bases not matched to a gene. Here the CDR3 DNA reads TGCAGTGCTAGAGGGATAAAGACAGGGGGCTTGGGCACAGATACGCAGTATTTT. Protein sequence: CSARGIKTGGLGTDTQYF.